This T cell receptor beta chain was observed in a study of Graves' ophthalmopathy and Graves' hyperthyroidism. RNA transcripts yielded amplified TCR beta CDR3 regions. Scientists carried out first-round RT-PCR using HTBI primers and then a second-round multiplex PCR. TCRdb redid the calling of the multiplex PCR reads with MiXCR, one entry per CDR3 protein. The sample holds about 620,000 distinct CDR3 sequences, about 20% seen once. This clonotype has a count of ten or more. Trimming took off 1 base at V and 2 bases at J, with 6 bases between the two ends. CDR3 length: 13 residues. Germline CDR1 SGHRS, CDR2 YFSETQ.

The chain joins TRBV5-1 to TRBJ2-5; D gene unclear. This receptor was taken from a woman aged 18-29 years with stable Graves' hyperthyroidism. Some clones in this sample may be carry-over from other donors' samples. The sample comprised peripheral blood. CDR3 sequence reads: CASSLTHQETQYF. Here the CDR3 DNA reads TGCGCCAGCAGCTTGACTCATCAAGAGACCCAGTACTTC.